This T cell receptor beta chain was sequenced during a study of shared T cell receptors in the human thymus. Profiling relied on immunoSEQ multiplex PCR, and the TCRdb table lists in-frame clones only, not all of them. The top ten hold more than 0.009% of the sample, which has more than 550,000 clones, more than 70% seen once. Germline V gene data show CDR1 as SGDLS and CDR2 as YYNGEE. The CDR3 length is 15 residues. The V and J ends lost 0 bases and 3 bases respectively, with 10 bases between them. The same data also went into a second study, on human thymus T cells.

The chain links TRBV9 to TRBJ1-3, with TRBD1 as a possible D gene (5 bases). The sequence came from a boy less than two years old with a congenital heart defect. Sequencing was performed on thymocytes. The CDR3 bases are TGTGCCAGCAGCGTAGCCGGCAGGGATGGAAACACCATATATTTT. Its protein is CASSVAGRDGNTIYF.